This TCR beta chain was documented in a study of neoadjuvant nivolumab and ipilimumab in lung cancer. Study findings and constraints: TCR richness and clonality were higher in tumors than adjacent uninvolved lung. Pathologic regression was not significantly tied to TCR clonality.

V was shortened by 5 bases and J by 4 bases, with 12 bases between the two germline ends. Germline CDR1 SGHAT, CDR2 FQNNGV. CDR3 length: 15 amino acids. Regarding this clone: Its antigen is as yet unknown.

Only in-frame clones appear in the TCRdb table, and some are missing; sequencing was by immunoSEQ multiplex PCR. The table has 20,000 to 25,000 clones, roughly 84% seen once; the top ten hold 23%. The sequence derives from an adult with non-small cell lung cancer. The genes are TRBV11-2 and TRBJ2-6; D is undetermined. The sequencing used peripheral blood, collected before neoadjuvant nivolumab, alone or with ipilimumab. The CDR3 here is CASSLLNAGANVLTF. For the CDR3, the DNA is TGTGCCAGCAGCCTCTTAAATGCCGGGGCCAACGTCCTGACTTTC.